The clone carrying this TCR beta chain was detected a few times. What it recognizes is unknown. This sample is drawn from a study of T-cell memory formation after mild COVID-19. Study in general: TCR clusters were mostly confined to one donor each.

The V gene end was trimmed by 3 bases and the J gene end by 2 bases; junction bases not matched to a gene: 5. CDR3 length: 16 amino acids. CDR1 is ENHRY, CDR2 SYGVKD, per germline. Constant-segment primers were used for 5'RACE, and the resulting TCR alpha and TCR beta cDNA libraries carried sample barcodes and UMIs. TCRdb used MiXCR to reprocess the 5' RACE reads, holding one entry per CDR3 protein. The data show 50,000 to 75,000 distinct CDR3 sequences, with 9.3% seen just once and 1.1% held by the top ten. Study observations and caveats: Memory sampled before infection contained some responding clones, suggesting cross-reactive memory joined.

V is TRBV10-3 and J is TRBJ2-2, with TRBD1 identical over 8 bases. This receptor was taken from a man between 18 and 35 years old who had mild COVID-19 (a few samples of this study predate the infection). Cell type and time point are not known. Sequenced material: PBMCs or a T cell subset sorted from them (not recorded which). The CDR3 reads CAISDRDRTNTGELFF. The CDR3, as DNA: TGTGCCATCAGTGATAGGGACAGGACCAACACCGGGGAGCTGTTTTTT.